What follows are 19 T cell receptor beta chains derived from one specimen sequenced in a study of cytomegalovirus exposure and HLA in healthy donors. 60 Vbeta and 13 Jbeta primers were used in PCR. Measured with immunoSEQ multiplex PCR; TCRdb has only the in-frame clones, and not every one. Of some 130,000 clones in the sample, 75% to 85% were seen once. What was sequenced was PBMCs. Receptors were obtained from a male donor in good health and CMV-seronegative.

This clone was seen a few times. The chain joins TRBV4-2 to TRBJ2-7; D is perhaps TRBD1 (6 bases). The V gene lost 0 bases and the J gene lost 2 bases, with 17 bases spanning the gap. The germline CDR1 and CDR2 sequences are LGHNA and YNFKEQ. The CDR3 contains 17 residues. CDR3 sequence reads: CASSQEHREGLTYEQYF. DNA of the CDR3: TGTGCCAGCAGCCAAGAACACAGGGAAGGACTCACCTACGAGCAGTACTTC.

The rearrangement links TRBV5-1 to TRBJ2-7; tentative D call: TRBD1 (6 bases). Germline lookup yields CDR1 SGHRS and CDR2 YFSETQ. With 4 bases removed from V and 1 base from J, the gap between germline ends came to 12 bases. This CDR3 has 14 residues. The CDR3 DNA follows: TGCGCCAGCAGCCCTCCCAGGGGTTCCTACGAGCAGTACTTC. It is translated as CASSPPRGSYEQYF.

The gene calls are TRBV25-1 and TRBJ1-2, with D unresolved. Germline assignment: CDR1 MGHDK and CDR2 SYGVNS. Trimming took 1 base from V and 3 from J, leaving 12 bases between them. This CDR3 is 15 amino acids long. Written as DNA, the CDR3 is TGTGCCAGCAGTGAATGGGAGAGTACTTACTATGGCTACACCTTC. Its translation: CASSEWESTYYGYTF.

The chain uses TRBV19 and TRBJ2-1; 8 bases agree with TRBD1. The germline V gene has CDR1 LNHDA and CDR2 SQIVND (reference sequence). CDR3 length: 15 residues. V lost 6 bases to trimming and J lost 5 bases; unmatched junction nucleotides: 9. CDR3 nucleotide sequence: TGTGCCAGTAGCGATCCGGGACAGGACCACAATGAGCAGTTCTTC. Translated, it gives CASSDPGQDHNEQFF.

As for this clone: The same CDR3 also results from other DNA sequences found in this sample. This rearrangement joins TRBV7-3 to TRBJ1-1; 10 bases are shared with TRBD1. The V segment lost 5 bases and the J segment 5 bases; nucleotides outside the gene matches: 5. The CDR3 is 14 residues long. Germline V lookup: CDR1 SGHTA, CDR2 FQGTGA. CDR3 loop: CASSPTGGGTEAFF. CDR3 sequence (DNA): TGTGCCAGCAGCCCGACAGGGGGCGGGACTGAAGCTTTCTTT.

The rearrangement links TRBV10-3 to TRBJ1-3, with 9 bases matching TRBD1. Per germline, CDR1 ENHRY and CDR2 SYGVKD. Unmatched junction bases numbered 11, after V lost 4 bases and J lost 4 bases. The CDR3 runs 17 residues. The CDR3 protein is CAISVPGQGEGGNTIYF. Here the CDR3 DNA reads TGTGCCATCAGTGTACCGGGACAGGGAGAAGGCGGAAACACCATATATTTT.

This chain uses TRBV9 with TRBJ2-1, with D possibly matching TRBD2 (6 bases). Germline CDR1 is SGDLS and CDR2 is YYNGEE. V was trimmed by 2 bases and J by 0 bases, leaving 9 bases between them. The CDR3 consists of 15 residues. Here the CDR3 reads CASSVVGGSYNEQFF. The CDR3 region has the DNA TGTGCCAGCAGCGTGGTGGGAGGCTCCTACAATGAGCAGTTCTTC.

The chain joins TRBV30 to TRBJ1-1, with no clear D. The CDR3 is 15 amino acids. The V and J ends lost 4 bases and 0 bases respectively, with 15 bases between them. Germline lookup yields CDR1 GTSNPN and CDR2 SVGIG (reference sequence). The CDR3 DNA follows: TGTGCCTGGACTGTGGGAGTGGAGATGAACACTGAAGCTTTCTTT. Amino acids: CAWTVGVEMNTEAFF.

The chain combines TRBV5-5 with TRBJ1-5; TRBD1 might be the D (5 bases). Germline assignment: CDR1 SGHKS and CDR2 YYEKEE (reference sequence). V was pared by 4 bases and J by 1 base, with 12 bases between. The CDR3 consists of 15 residues. CDR3 sequence: CASSPGVPSNQPQHF. CDR3 nucleotide sequence: TGTGCCAGCAGCCCGGGGGTTCCGAGCAATCAGCCCCAGCATTTT.

This clone was detected only once. In nucleotides, the CDR3 is TGTGCCAGCAGTAGCCGGGACAGCAATTCACCCCTCCACTTT. Protein product: CASSSRDSNSPLHF. J is TRBJ1-6 and V is TRBV2, with 7 bases lining up with TRBD1. With 5 bases clipped from V and 7 bases from J, the junction kept 5 bases outside the gene matches. Germline lookup yields CDR1 SNHLY and CDR2 FYNNEI. There are 14 residues in the CDR3.

This rearrangement joins TRBV5-1 to TRBJ1-3; 8 nucleotides match TRBD1. Germline lookup yields CDR1 SGHRS and CDR2 YFSETQ. Unmatched junction bases numbered 10, after V lost 7 bases and J lost 4 bases. The CDR3 sequence is 15 residues long. CDR3 sequence reads: CASAQGAALGNTIYF. The CDR3 bases are TGCGCCAGCGCGCAGGGGGCTGCTCTCGGAAACACCATATATTTT. Full variable domain (outside the CDR3, taken from reference TRBV5-1 and TRBJ1-3): KAGVTQTPRYLIKTRGQQVTLSCSPISGHRSVSWYQQTPGQGLQFLFEYFSETQRNKGNFPGRFSGRQFSNSRSEMNVSTLELGDSALYLCASAQGAALGNTIYFGEGSWLTVV.

The CDR3 protein is CASSLGPSGQAYEQYF. The DNA of the CDR3 is TGTGCCAGCAGCTTAGGTCCTAGCGGGCAAGCCTACGAGCAGTACTTC. V usage is TRBV7-6 and J usage is TRBJ2-7, with 8 positions matching TRBD2. V was pared by 1 base and J by 2 bases, with 7 bases of the junction left unmatched. Germline-derived CDR1 and CDR2 are SGHVS and FNYEAQ. The CDR3 consists of 16 residues.

This chain joins TRBV4-1 and TRBJ1-4; no clear D. The V gene's germline CDR1 is MGHRA and CDR2 YSYEKL. The CDR3 loop spans 16 amino acids. V was shortened by 0 bases and J by 7 bases, with 15 bases between the two germline ends. The CDR3 sequence is CASSQDSAGRGEKLFF. The DNA of the CDR3 is TGCGCCAGCAGCCAAGATAGTGCCGGGCGGGGTGAAAAACTGTTTTTT.

The V call is TRBV27, the J call TRBJ1-1; a weak D match, TRBD1 (6 bases). The CDR3 contains 14 residues. Germline V gene lookup returns CDR1 MNHEY and CDR2 SMNVEV (reference sequence). With 10 bases removed from V and 4 bases from J, the gap between germline ends came to 19 bases. CDR3 sequence: CATTPRRGSTEAFF. The CDR3 nucleotides read TGTGCCACTACCCCTCGCAGGGGTTCCACTGAAGCTTTCTTT.

This chain uses TRBV27 with TRBJ2-7, with TRBD1 as a possible D gene (5 bases). This CDR3 has 14 amino acids. V dropped 5 bases and J dropped 5 bases, with 16 bases sitting between them. The germline CDR1 and CDR2 sequences are MNHEY and SMNVEV (reference sequence). CDR3 DNA: TGTGCCAGCAGTCTCCGACAGAATTTTAACGAGCAGTACTTC. Its translation: CASSLRQNFNEQYF.

This clone occurred a few times. J is TRBJ2-1 and V is TRBV10-1; TRBD1 matches at 7 bases. The CDR3 runs 13 residues. Germline trimming cut 6 bases from V and 3 bases from J; bases unmatched to any gene: 2. The germline gives CDR1 WNHNN, CDR2 SYGVQD (reference sequence). The CDR3 nucleotides read TGCGCCAGCAGCCGGGACAGCTACAATGAGCAGTTCTTC. Protein: CASSRDSYNEQFF.

The chain joins TRBV28 to TRBJ1-2, with D perhaps TRBD1 (5 bases). The V end was cut by 7 bases, the J end by 12 bases, with 18 bases between. The V gene's germline CDR1 is MDHEN and CDR2 SYDVKM. This CDR3 spans 12 amino acids. DNA of the CDR3: TGTGCCAGCAATCAGAATCGGGGGTATGACACCTTC. Amino acid sequence: CASNQNRGYDTF.

The genes are TRBV7-9 and TRBJ1-1; 10 positions match TRBD1. J lost 6 bases, V lost 10 bases, and 11 bases had no gene match. In germline, CDR1 is SEHNR, CDR2 FQNEAQ (reference sequence). The CDR3 extends over 14 amino acids. The CDR3 spells CATNRDRGDAEAFF. CDR3 DNA: TGTGCCACCAACCGGGACAGGGGAGACGCTGAAGCTTTCTTT.

The rearrangement links TRBV30 to TRBJ1-6, with D tentatively TRBD1 (6 bases). V was shortened by 0 bases and J by 11 bases, with 17 bases between the two germline ends. This CDR3 region has 15 residues. Per germline, CDR1 GTSNPN and CDR2 SVGIG (reference sequence). CDR3 region: CAWSVPSGGPAPLHF. DNA for the CDR3: TGTGCCTGGAGTGTACCCTCCGGGGGGCCGGCACCCCTCCACTTT. The entire variable domain, with the rest obtained from reference TRBV30 and TRBJ1-6, is as follows: SQTIHQWPATLVQPVGSPLSLECTVEGTSNPNLYWYRQAAGRGLQLLFYSVGIGQISSEVPQNLSASRPQDRQFILSSKKLLLSDSGFYLCAWSVPSGGPAPLHFGNGTRLTVT.